This is a list of T cell receptor beta chains from one sample in a study of human T cells and chemical hapten exposure. In TCRdb, the RACE reads were re-called with MiXCR into one record per CDR3 protein. Of 35,000 to 50,000 distinct CDR3 sequences listed, 9.6% are singletons. Material: whole blood, obtained in connection with sensitization to the hapten diphenylcyclopropenone (DPC). These receptors came from a woman aged 25 to 39 with alopecia areata. Some clones in this sample may be carry-over from other donors' samples. Both conserved end residues are part of each CDR3. The order of the fields is CDR3 length, V gene, D gene, clone size, J gene, CDR3 protein, CDR3 DNA. The D gene is left open where the match is weak. The size field is filled for only some rows; it gives once, few, many or a size class.

15	TRBV7-8	-	few	TRBJ1-6	CASRRRVGDNSPLHF	TGTGCCAGCAGACGGCGTGTGGGGGATAATTCACCCCTCCACTTT
16	TRBV19	TRBD1	-	TRBJ1-6	CASSISGTGINSPLHF	TGTGCCAGTAGTATCTCCGGGACAGGGATTAATTCACCCCTCCACTTT
10	TRBV2	-	many	TRBJ2-7	CASSDSRQYF	TGTGCCAGCAGTGACAGCCGGCAGTACTTC
14	TRBV6-2/TRBV6-3	TRBD1	few	TRBJ2-5	CASSYVGQQETQYF	TGTGCCAGCAGTTACGTGGGACAGCAAGAGACCCAGTACTTC
16	TRBV5-1	TRBD1	many	TRBJ2-1	CASSLWGGQGNNEQFF	TGCGCCAGCTCCCTCTGGGGCGGACAGGGGAACAATGAGCAGTTCTTC
14	TRBV30	TRBD2	many	TRBJ2-1	CAWRLAGLYNEQFF	TGTGCCTGGAGACTAGCGGGTCTCTACAATGAGCAGTTCTTC
14	TRBV7-9	-	-	TRBJ2-5	CASSPTGQPETQYF	TGTGCCAGCAGCCCGACCGGACAGCCAGAGACCCAGTACTTC
14	TRBV15	-	-	TRBJ2-7	CATSRDLAGREQYF	TGTGCCACCAGCAGAGATTTGGCGGGCCGGGAGCAGTACTTC
17	TRBV11-2	TRBD2	few	TRBJ2-4	CASSPPQLAGGTNIQYF	TGTGCCAGCAGCCCTCCCCAGCTAGCGGGGGGGACAAACATTCAGTACTTC
12	TRBV28	-	-	TRBJ1-2	CASSKDSFGYTF	TGTGCCAGCAGCAAGGACAGTTTTGGCTACACCTTC
17	TRBV7-2	-	-	TRBJ2-3	CASSLRPFGTSTDTQYF	TGTGCCAGCAGCCTGCGACCCTTTGGCACTAGCACAGATACGCAGTATTTT
13	TRBV5-4	TRBD1	few	TRBJ2-5	CASSLGQGKTQYF	TGTGCCAGCAGCTTGGGACAGGGGAAGACCCAGTACTTC
14	TRBV12-3/TRBV12-4	TRBD1	many	TRBJ2-1	CASSRDRANNEQFF	TGTGCCAGCAGCAGGGACAGGGCTAACAATGAGCAGTTCTTC
15	TRBV28	-	few	TRBJ1-4	CASSLWQDINEKLFF	TGTGCCAGCAGTTTGTGGCAGGATATTAATGAAAAACTGTTTTTT
12	TRBV12-3/TRBV12-4	-	many	TRBJ2-3	CASSMEGSTQYF	TGTGCCAGCAGTATGGAGGGCAGTACGCAGTATTTT
15	TRBV18	TRBD2	-	TRBJ2-7	CASSPSASGVPEQYF	TGTGCCAGCTCACCATCTGCTAGCGGGGTTCCTGAGCAGTACTTC
14	TRBV9	TRBD1	many	TRBJ1-1	CASSVDRGDTEAFF	TGTGCCAGCAGCGTAGACAGGGGGGACACTGAAGCTTTCTTT
16	TRBV4-3	TRBD1	few	TRBJ2-1	CASSQGGRTGNNEQFF	TGCGCCAGCAGCCAAGGTGGAAGGACAGGGAACAATGAGCAGTTCTTC
14	TRBV27	TRBD1	few	TRBJ1-5	CASSRTGGNQPQHF	TGTGCCAGCAGCCGGACAGGGGGCAATCAGCCCCAGCATTTT